The 23 T cell receptor beta chains below were found in one sample sequenced in a study of spatial heterogeneity in lung cancer. TCRdb ran MiXCR on the 5' RACE reads and lists one entry per CDR3 protein. The table shows around 18,000 distinct CDR3 sequences, with 5% to 7% occurring only once. Sample time point: sample taken at primary tumor resection. The study's findings and limits: The study found that expanded intratumoral alpha and beta TCR counts tracked tumor mutation counts.

No antigen is known for these receptors. Sequenced material: lung tumor tissue, taken at surgery. Receptors originate from a female donor with early-stage non-small cell lung cancer.

This clonotype has at least ten counts. The chain recombines TRBV28 with TRBJ1-1; unclear D gene. The CDR3 covers 13 residues. Germline CDR1 is MDHEN and CDR2 is SYDVKM. Trimming removed 0 bases from V and 9 bases from J, with 11 bases in between. The CDR3 region has the DNA TGTGCCAGCAGTTTATGGGCGGGGAACAAAGCTTTCTTT. This encodes CASSLWAGNKAFF.

This clonotype occurred a few times. This chain uses TRBV12-3 or TRBV12-4 with TRBJ1-1; tentative D call: TRBD1 (6 bases). V was pared by 5 bases and J by 7 bases, with 14 bases between. The CDR3 has 13 residues. CDR3 protein: CASSLGAGVEAFF. As DNA, the CDR3 is TGTGCCAGCAGTCTGGGGGCCGGGGTTGAAGCTTTCTTT.

CDR3 in DNA: TGCGCCAGCAGCTCAAGCCCAGGGGTCAATGAAAAACTGTTTTTT. It encodes CASSSSPGVNEKLFF. The chain is built from TRBV5-1 and TRBJ1-4; the D gene is possibly TRBD1 (6 bases). Germline assignment: CDR1 SGHRS and CDR2 YFSETQ. This CDR3 is 15 amino acids long. Trimming took 3 bases from V and 5 from J, leaving 14 bases between them.

V is TRBV3-1 and J is TRBJ1-5; D is undetermined. The CDR3 sequence is 14 residues long. From germline, CDR1 is LGHDT and CDR2 YNNKEL (reference sequence). Trimming cost V 3 bases and J 5 bases, with 11 bases left between them. This CDR3 reads CASSQRGFDQPQHF. In DNA, the CDR3 is TGTGCCAGCAGCCAGCGTGGGTTTGATCAGCCCCAGCATTTT.

This clonotype was detected ten times or more. This sequence joins TRBV12-5 and TRBJ2-1; TRBD2 aligns across 11 bases. The V gene's germline CDR1 is LGHNT and CDR2 FRNRAP. V shed 7 bases, J shed 7 bases, and the junction held 9 bases outside the gene matches. The CDR3 runs to 15 residues. CDR3 sequence: CASVNSGRAENEQFF. CDR3 coding DNA: TGTGCTAGTGTAAATAGCGGGAGGGCCGAGAATGAGCAGTTCTTC.

This clonotype was counted a few times. The gene calls are TRBV29-1 and TRBJ1-1; D is ambiguous. Per germline, CDR1 SQVTM and CDR2 ANQGSEA. CDR3 length: 12 residues. The V gene lost 7 bases and the J gene lost 3 bases, with 12 bases spanning the gap. CDR3 loop: CSAAAEDTEAFF. The CDR3 nucleotides read TGCAGCGCCGCCGCAGAGGACACTGAAGCTTTCTTT.

This clonotype was seen many times. The CDR3 DNA reads as TGTGCCAGCAGTGAAGCGGCGCAGGGGAGGGCCACTGAAGCTTTCTTT. Translation: CASSEAAQGRATEAFF. The V gene is TRBV6-1, the J gene TRBJ1-1; D may be TRBD1 (6 bases). The CDR3 is made up of 16 amino acids. Trimming left V 0 bases short and J 4 bases short, with 15 bases between. Germline lookup yields CDR1 MNHNS and CDR2 SASEGT.

This clonotype was seen at least ten times. The rearrangement uses TRBV20-1 and TRBJ2-5; possibly TRBD2 for D (5 bases). This CDR3 is built from 12 residues. Germline CDR1 and CDR2: DFQATT and SNEGSKA (reference sequence). V lost 1 base and J 7 bases, leaving 10 bases between the germline ends. The DNA for the CDR3 is TGCAGTGCTAGAGGACTACAGTCGACCCAGTACTTC. The encoded protein is CSARGLQSTQYF.

This clonotype was detected many times. The chain is built from TRBV28 and TRBJ2-3; 10 bases are shared with TRBD2. The trim removed 3 bases at V and 2 bases at J, leaving 2 bases unmatched. Germline CDR1 reads MDHEN; CDR2 reads SYDVKM. This CDR3 has 15 residues. The CDR3 DNA follows: TGTGCCAGCAGTTTCACTAGCGGGACCACAGATACGCAGTATTTT. It encodes CASSFTSGTTDTQYF.

This clonotype was seen ten or more times. The V and J genes are TRBV20-1 and TRBJ2-7; possibly TRBD2 for D (5 bases). Trimming cost V 4 bases and J 6 bases, with 19 bases left between them. The germline CDR1 and CDR2 sequences are DFQATT and SNEGSKA (reference sequence). The CDR3 extends over 14 amino acids. The CDR3: CSAKIGSEGTEQYF. The CDR3 region has the DNA TGCAGTGCTAAGATCGGCAGCGAGGGCACCGAGCAGTACTTC.

This clonotype came up many times. The chain links TRBV6-5 to TRBJ2-7, with 7 bases matching TRBD1. The CDR3 is made up of 14 amino acids. Per the germline V gene, CDR1 is MNHEY and CDR2 is SVGAGI. V trimming: 2 bases; J trimming: 5 bases; junction bases outside the gene matches: 6. CDR3 in DNA: TGTGCCAGCAGTTACAGGGGGCCGGTGGACGAGCAGTACTTC. Protein: CASSYRGPVDEQYF.

This clonotype was observed many times. The J gene is TRBJ1-1, the V gene TRBV27, with 8 bases that match TRBD1. Germline V gene sequence: CDR1 MNHEY, CDR2 SMNVEV (reference sequence). This CDR3 region has 14 residues. J was trimmed by 6 bases and V by 5 bases; bases with no gene match: 8. The DNA of the CDR3 is TGTGCCAGCAGTCGACCGGGACAGGTCGCTGAAGCTTTCTTT. It is translated as CASSRPGQVAEAFF.

This clonotype has more than one count but fewer than ten. The CDR3 coding sequence is TGTGCCAGCAGCCACCGAGGTGATACGCAGTATTTT. This encodes CASSHRGDTQYF. This chain uses TRBV27 with TRBJ2-3; unclear D gene. The germline V gene has CDR1 MNHEY and CDR2 SMNVEV (reference sequence). The CDR3 has 12 amino acids. With 6 bases removed from V and 6 bases from J, the gap between germline ends came to 10 bases.

This clonotype was found many times. This chain joins TRBV4-1 and TRBJ1-1, with 7 positions matching TRBD1. This CDR3 comprises 13 residues. V lost 0 bases and J lost 7; bases outside the gene matches: 2. Germline assignment: CDR1 MGHRA and CDR2 YSYEKL. CDR3 in amino acids: CASSQDRGLEAFF. The CDR3 nucleotides read TGCGCCAGCAGCCAAGATAGGGGGCTTGAAGCTTTCTTT.

In its sample, this clonotype was seen many times. V and J are TRBV18 and TRBJ2-7; unclear D gene. CDR3 length: 14 residues. Germline V lookup: CDR1 KGHSH, CDR2 LQKENI. The ends were cut back, 2 bases at V and 1 base at J, with 9 bases in the middle. Here the CDR3 reads CASSPSIASYEQYF. The CDR3 nucleotides read TGTGCCAGCTCACCATCAATAGCTTCCTACGAGCAGTACTTC.

The V and J genes are TRBV20-1 and TRBJ1-1, with a possible D match to TRBD1 (5 bases). Germline V gene sequence: CDR1 DFQATT, CDR2 SNEGSKA (reference sequence). Trimming took off 1 base at V and 5 bases at J, with 11 bases between the two ends. CDR3 length equals 13 residues. The CDR3 loop is CSARGGVRTEAFF. In DNA form, the CDR3 reads TGCAGTGCTAGAGGAGGGGTCCGGACTGAAGCTTTCTTT.

This clonotype was counted a few times. The chain recombines TRBV11-2 with TRBJ1-2; maybe TRBD1 (6 bases). V was cut by 0 bases and J by 8 bases, with 10 bases left in between. The CDR3 runs to 13 residues. Per germline, CDR1 SGHAT and CDR2 FQNNGV. The chain's CDR3 is CASSLEGAGGYTF. In DNA, the CDR3 is TGTGCCAGCAGCTTAGAGGGGGCTGGAGGCTACACCTTC.

The sample holds a few counts of this clonotype. The chain combines TRBV6-5 with TRBJ2-2; 8 bases match TRBD1. Germline-derived CDR1 and CDR2 are MNHEY and SVGAGI. V was pared by 5 bases and J by 3 bases, with 5 bases of the junction left unmatched. The CDR3 has 15 amino acids. DNA for the CDR3: TGTGCCAGCAGTCCGGGACAGGACTACACCGGGGAGCTGTTTTTT. It yields the protein CASSPGQDYTGELFF.

This clonotype was seen a handful of times. This chain links TRBV12-3 or TRBV12-4 with TRBJ1-5; D remains ambiguous. The CDR3 contains 12 residues. The ends were cut back, 8 bases at V and 1 base at J, with 6 bases in the middle. The CDR3 DNA sequence: TGTGCCAGCCGTCGGAGCAATCAGCCCCAGCATTTT. Translation gives CASRRSNQPQHF.

This clonotype was picked up one time. V is TRBV20-1 and J is TRBJ2-7, with D unclear. Germline V gene sequence: CDR1 DFQATT, CDR2 SNEGSKA (reference sequence). V was cut by 4 bases and J by 0 bases, with 7 bases left in between. The CDR3 totals 12 residues. The CDR3 sequence is CSATWSSYEQYF. The CDR3, as DNA: TGCAGTGCTACGTGGAGCTCCTACGAGCAGTACTTC.

This clonotype was observed many times. The chain links TRBV2 to TRBJ2-7; 7 nucleotides agree with TRBD1. The CDR3 runs 15 residues. CDR1 SNHLY and CDR2 FYNNEI come from the germline V gene. Losses at the gene ends were 4 bases for V and 0 bases for J; bases not matched to a gene: 6. The CDR3 here is CASSVQSGGSYEQYF. Written as DNA, the CDR3 is TGTGCCAGCAGTGTGCAGTCAGGGGGCTCCTACGAGCAGTACTTC.

This chain uses TRBV28 with TRBJ1-5; no definite D call. CDR1 is MDHEN and CDR2 is SYDVKM in the germline V gene. The CDR3 totals 14 residues. With 5 bases removed from V and 4 bases from J, the gap between germline ends came to 12 bases. As DNA, the CDR3 is TGTGCCAGCAGTCATCCCGACGAGAATCAGCCCCAGCATTTT. Translating it yields CASSHPDENQPQHF. Complete variable domain (other parts from reference TRBV28 and TRBJ1-5): DVKVTQSSRYLVKRTGEKVFLECVQDMDHENMFWYRQDPGLGLRLIYFSYDVKMKEKGDIPEGYSVSREKKERFSLILESASTNQTSMYLCASSHPDENQPQHFGDGTRLSIL.

By share of the sample, this clonotype is medium-sized. This chain connects TRBV28 to TRBJ2-1; 10 bases map to TRBD2. The germline V gene encodes CDR1 MDHEN and CDR2 SYDVKM. The CDR3 is made up of 14 amino acids. The V and J ends lost 6 bases and 7 bases, in that order; junction bases with no gene match: 6. The CDR3 loop is CASRRAGGVNEQFF. The DNA for the CDR3 is TGTGCCAGCAGACGAGCGGGAGGGGTAAATGAGCAGTTCTTC.